This T cell receptor beta chain originates from a study of blood T cell repertoires in COVID-19. Whole-study context: Both acute and convalescent COVID-19 samples were obtained from the United States, Italy and Spain.

The junction had 10 bases not matched to a gene; V was cut back by 5 bases and J by 7 bases. Germline CDR1 and CDR2: SGHDN and FVKESK. The CDR3 runs to 14 residues. Libraries were prepared by immunoSEQ multiplex PCR; TCRdb keeps only in-frame clonotypes and omits some of them. The sample lists 200,000 to 300,000 clones, approximately 90% seen once, with 0.9% to 1% in the top ten. This receptor was obtained from a woman aged 40 to 50 who had recovered from COVID-19. The V call is TRBV14, the J call TRBJ2-5; 7 bases align to TRBD2. The sequenced sample was peripheral blood. CDR3 coding DNA: TGTGCCAGCAGCGGGGGGGATTGGCCCCCGACCCAGTACTTC. This encodes CASSGGDWPPTQYF.